The 29 T cell receptor beta chains listed next were all sequenced from one sample in a study of T cell clusters in autoimmune cytopenias. Each sample's input was roughly 270 ng genomic DNA, 30,000 to 45,000 genome equivalents. TRB rearrangements were amplified by touch-down multiplex PCR with mixed TRB-A/B primers. No DNA is given; TCRdb re-called the multiplex PCR reads and lists each CDR3 protein once. Its clone listing holds 2,500 to 3,500 distinct CDR3 sequences. Sequenced sample: peripheral blood. The receptors here all came from a human donor with an autoimmune cytopenia or autoimmune hepatitis (not recorded which).

The V and J genes are TRBV6-5 and TRBJ1-3; TCRdb's D gene call, TRBD1, goes unchecked for lack of DNA. The CDR3 has 15 residues. The germline CDR1 and CDR2 sequences are MNHEY and SVGAGI. The CDR3 region is CASSSTGGVGNTIYF.

By frequency, this clonotype is medium-sized (0.01 to 0.1%). The chain joins TRBV11-3 to TRBJ2-5; TCRdb's assignment of TRBD1 cannot be checked, as there is no DNA. Looked up from germline, CDR1 is SGHNT and CDR2 is YENEEA. This CDR3 is 16 amino acids long. CDR3 amino acids: CASSLEGQSRTETQYF.

This clonotype is deemed medium-sized by its frequency. V and J are TRBV13 and TRBJ1-5. CDR1 PRHDT and CDR2 FYEKMQ come from the germline V gene (reference sequence). The CDR3 contains 14 residues. The CDR3 sequence is CASSLGTEDQPQHF.

The V gene is TRBV6-2 or TRBV6-3, the J gene TRBJ2-7; TCRdb proposes TRBD2, but this gene call is untestable without DNA. The CDR3 runs to 15 residues. Germline V gene data show CDR1 as MNHEY and CDR2 as SVGEGT. The CDR3 loop is CASSFFGLIRYEQYF.

This chain connects TRBV5-6 to TRBJ1-1; the D gene TCRdb calls, TRBD1, cannot be checked with no DNA. This CDR3 region has 15 residues. Germline values: CDR1 SGHDT, CDR2 YYEEEE. The CDR3 protein is CASSLGAGSNSRAFF.

The rearrangement joins TRBV30 to TRBJ1-3. Germline CDR1 reads GTSNPN; CDR2 reads SVGIG (reference sequence). The CDR3 covers 13 residues. The CDR3 protein is CAWRRSTGNTIYF.

The rearrangement joins TRBV15 to TRBJ2-7. Germline V CDR1 and CDR2: LNHNV, YYDKDF (reference sequence). The CDR3 extends over 15 amino acids. This chain's CDR3 is CATSRDQVSSYEQYF.

This clonotype is classed as medium-sized (0.01 to 0.1%) by frequency. The J gene is TRBJ2-4, the V gene TRBV6-5; TCRdb selects TRBD2, and the lack of DNA leaves this call unchecked. The V gene's germline CDR1 is MNHEY and CDR2 SVGAGI. The CDR3 has 13 residues. CDR3 protein: CASRDGRGNIQYF.

This sequence joins TRBV6-5 and TRBJ1-1. The CDR3 sequence is 15 residues long. Germline values: CDR1 MNHEY, CDR2 SVGAGI. The CDR3 loop is CASSYVGIDWAEAFF.

The rearrangement uses TRBV15 and TRBJ1-5; the D gene TCRdb calls, TRBD1, cannot be checked with no DNA. The CDR3 sequence is 16 residues long. The germline gives CDR1 LNHNV, CDR2 YYDKDF (reference sequence). The CDR3 protein is CATSRVRDKGNQPQHF.

V usage is TRBV10-3 and J usage is TRBJ1-1. This CDR3 is built from 17 residues. Germline V lookup: CDR1 ENHRY, CDR2 SYGVKD. This CDR3 is CASSYSTGARMNTEAFF.

The chain links TRBV5-6 to TRBJ2-2. CDR1 and CDR2 from the germline V gene are SGHDT and YYEEEE. This CDR3 spans 12 amino acids. CDR3 amino acids: CASRYWDGELFF.

This clonotype ranks as medium-sized in terms of frequency. The V gene is TRBV19, the J gene TRBJ2-7; TCRdb designates TRBD2, a call that cannot be tested without DNA. The CDR3 is 13 amino acids. Germline V gene data show CDR1 as LNHDA and CDR2 as SQIVND (reference sequence). This CDR3 reads CASNREGAGEQYF.

By frequency, this clonotype registers medium-sized. This chain uses TRBV30 with TRBJ2-7; TCRdb's D gene call, TRBD1, goes unchecked for lack of DNA. There are 11 residues in the CDR3. The germline CDR1 and CDR2 sequences are GTSNPN and SVGIG (reference sequence). The CDR3 region is CAWTGFGEQYF.

V gene TRBV5-6 combines with J gene TRBJ1-5; TCRdb names TRBD1, which stays unverified in the absence of DNA. CDR1 and CDR2 (germline): SGHDT, YYEEEE. The CDR3 extends over 18 amino acids. The CDR3 here is CASSPWDRGGEGNQPQHF. Together with reference TRBV5-6 and TRBJ1-5, the CDR3 gives the full variable domain: DAGVTQSPTHLIKTRGQQVTLRCSPKSGHDTVSWYQQALGQGPQFIFQYYEEEERQRGNFPDRFSGHQFPNYSSELNVNALLLGDSALYLCASSPWDRGGEGNQPQHFGDGTRLSIL.

The chain carries TRBV6-1 and TRBJ2-5; the TRBD2 assignment by TCRdb is unverifiable without DNA. Germline lookup yields CDR1 MNHNS and CDR2 SASEGT. CDR3 size: 13 residues. CDR3 sequence: CASCRGAGETQYF.

The V and J genes are TRBV6-5 and TRBJ1-1; TCRdb gives TRBD1 as the D gene, but with no DNA this cannot be confirmed. CDR1 MNHEY and CDR2 SVGAGI come from the germline V gene. The CDR3 sequence is 16 residues long. The CDR3 spells CAAWDRGHPLHTEAFF.

The gene calls are TRBV10-3 and TRBJ2-2; as DNA is missing, the TRBD1 call by TCRdb cannot be tested. The CDR3 loop spans 15 amino acids. Germline CDR1 and CDR2: ENHRY and SYGVKD. CDR3 loop: CATKETTGFSGELFF.

The chain links TRBV27 to TRBJ2-5; TCRdb's D call of TRBD2 is untestable without DNA. This CDR3 has 16 amino acids. The germline V gene has CDR1 MNHEY and CDR2 SMNVEV (reference sequence). The CDR3 is CASTDLTSGYQETQYF.

The chain employs TRBV6-6 and TRBJ2-7; TCRdb calls TRBD1, which cannot be checked without DNA. Germline-derived CDR1 and CDR2 are MNHNY and SVGAGI (reference sequence). This CDR3 spans 17 amino acids. The CDR3 loop reads CASRLAVTDRGVDEQYF.

Its frequency marks this clonotype as medium-sized (0.01 to 0.1%). The V gene is TRBV10-3, the J gene TRBJ2-3; TCRdb proposes TRBD2, but this gene call is untestable without DNA. From germline, CDR1 is ENHRY and CDR2 SYGVKD. This CDR3 has 16 amino acids. The CDR3 here is CAISEGLAGGQATQYF.

This clonotype is called medium-sized based on its frequency. The chain joins TRBV13 to TRBJ2-2; the TCRdb call, TRBD1, lacks DNA for checking. CDR3 length: 15 residues. The germline V gene has CDR1 PRHDT and CDR2 FYEKMQ (reference sequence). CDR3 protein: CASSFERGGTGELFF.

This clonotype is identified as medium-sized from frequency. This rearrangement joins TRBV11-3 to TRBJ2-7. From germline, CDR1 is SGHNT and CDR2 YENEEA. This CDR3 spans 15 amino acids. CDR3 residues: CASSLDSLSSYEQYF.

This clonotype is labeled medium-sized based on frequency. V gene TRBV5-7 combines with J gene TRBJ2-1; TCRdb picks TRBD1, but there is no DNA to check that call. TRBV5-7 is an ORF, and what it does is uncertain. The CDR3 is made up of 14 amino acids. This CDR3 reads CASRWTGGLNEQFF.

The J gene is TRBJ1-2, the V gene TRBV4-3. Looked up from germline, CDR1 is LGHNA and CDR2 is YSLEER. This CDR3 has 15 residues. The CDR3: CASSQDLAGLMRYTF.

The J gene is TRBJ1-2, the V gene TRBV18; TCRdb calls TRBD1, which cannot be checked without DNA. The germline CDR1 and CDR2 sequences are KGHSH and LQKENI. The CDR3 totals 15 residues. CDR3: CASSPGQSLNYGYTF.

By frequency, this clonotype is medium-sized. The chain uses TRBV27 and TRBJ2-1; TCRdb's D call of TRBD1 is untestable without DNA. The CDR3 length is 14 residues. Germline V gene sequence: CDR1 MNHEY, CDR2 SMNVEV (reference sequence). CDR3 region: CASSLSMGDNEQFF.

Judged by frequency, this clonotype is medium-sized. The genes are TRBV30 and TRBJ2-6; there is no DNA to check the TCRdb D call of TRBD1. CDR1 is GTSNPN, CDR2 SVGIG, per germline (reference sequence). The CDR3 runs to 15 residues. The CDR3 sequence: CARTFPGLGANVLTF.

The chain has TRBV6-5 and TRBJ1-4. This CDR3 comprises 13 residues. Germline CDR1 is MNHEY and CDR2 is SVGAGI. CDR3 residues: CASSWVGDEKLFF.